The 8 T cell receptor beta chains presented below share a single source sample, sequenced in a study of response to subunit inactivated influenza vaccine. Using its own MiXCR run on the RT-PCR reads, TCRdb lists one record per CDR3 protein. The profile shows fewer than 250,000 distinct CDR3 sequences, 13% to 15% of them singletons. The source was CD8+ T cells sorted from PBMCs, collected roughly 5 days after vaccination. The receptors were gathered from a man aged 45-60 years who received an inactivated influenza vaccine.

To note about this clonotype: Germline is not matched at one junction end, which may reflect a read error. J is TRBJ2-2 and V is TRBV7-7; tentatively, D is TRBD1 or TRBD2 (6 bases each). Germline CDR1 and CDR2: SSHAT and FNYEAQ (reference sequence). There are 15 residues in the CDR3. The CDR3 here is CASSLGGRDTGELFF. CDR3 nucleotides: TGTGCTAGCAGCTTGGGGGGCCGGGACACCGGGGAGCTGTTTTTT.

This clonotype was picked up a small number of times. The chain couples TRBV6-2 or TRBV6-3 to TRBJ2-5; possible D gene TRBD2, 5 bases. Trimming removed 5 bases at V and 5 bases at J, with 15 bases between. CDR1 MNHEY and CDR2 SVGEGT come from the germline V gene. This CDR3 is built from 14 residues. Written as DNA, the CDR3 is TGTGCCAGCAGTAAAAGCGGCGGTCTTGAGACCCAGTACTTC. Its protein product is CASSKSGGLETQYF.

The chain links TRBV14 to TRBJ2-1, with 12 bases that match TRBD2. Trimming cost V 3 bases and J 7 bases; bases outside gene matches: 7. CDR3 length: 16 amino acids. CDR1 SGHDN and CDR2 FVKESK come from the germline V gene. As DNA, the CDR3 is TGTGCCAGCAGCCATACACTAGCGGGAGGTTATAATGAGCAGTTCTTC. The encoded protein is CASSHTLAGGYNEQFF.

The genes are TRBV20-1 and TRBJ1-6, with 9 bases matching TRBD1. Trimming cost V 0 bases and J 8 bases; bases outside gene matches: 5. CDR3 length: 15 residues. Germline-derived CDR1 and CDR2 are DFQATT and SNEGSKA (reference sequence). The CDR3 DNA reads TGCAGTGCTAGAGATGAGGGACAGGGTTATTCACCCCTCCACTTT. Amino acids: CSARDEGQGYSPLHF.

The V gene is TRBV7-8, the J gene TRBJ1-2, with 7 bases aligning to TRBD1. This CDR3 is 16 amino acids long. The trim removed 6 bases at V and 4 bases at J, leaving 14 bases unmatched. Germline V gives CDR1 SGHVS, CDR2 FQNEAQ. CDR3 amino acids: CASSKTGTDSFYGYTF. The CDR3 DNA is TGTGCCAGCAGTAAGACTGGGACAGATTCGTTCTATGGCTACACCTTC.

The genes are TRBV7-6 and TRBJ1-1; D gene unclear. The CDR3 contains 15 residues. Deletions cut 1 base from V and 1 base from J, with 10 bases between. Germline values: CDR1 SGHVS, CDR2 FNYEAQ. The CDR3 DNA sequence: TGTGCCAGCAGCTTAGTAATCGCCAAGAACACTGAAGCTTTCTTT. Its protein product is CASSLVIAKNTEAFF.

This rearrangement joins TRBV12-3 or TRBV12-4 to TRBJ2-3; the D gene is possibly TRBD1 (5 bases). With 2 bases removed from V and 5 bases from J, the gap between germline ends came to 11 bases. The CDR3 totals 14 residues. This CDR3 reads CASSLKGFGDTQYF. CDR3 in DNA: TGTGCCAGCAGTTTAAAGGGGTTCGGAGATACGCAGTATTTT.

The rearrangement links TRBV28 to TRBJ2-3; 10 positions match TRBD2. The CDR3 is 16 amino acids. Trimming removed 8 bases from V and 1 base from J; junction bases left unmatched: 9. Germline V gene sequence: CDR1 MDHEN, CDR2 SYDVKM. Here the CDR3 reads CASSPGLARGTDTQYF. The CDR3 DNA is TGTGCCAGCTCCCCGGGACTAGCGAGGGGCACAGATACGCAGTATTTT.